This paragraph covers one T cell receptor (beta chain) sequence. What it binds is not known. Germline V CDR1 and CDR2: SGHTA, FQGTGA. V dropped 5 bases and J dropped 5 bases, with 15 bases sitting between them. The CDR3 is made up of 14 amino acids. This record belongs to a study of cytomegalovirus exposure and HLA in healthy donors. Study-wide findings and caveats: With DRB1 most and HLA-C fewest, TCR association rates differed between HLA loci in a later analysis.

Use of 60 Vbeta and 13 Jbeta primers characterized the PCR. As originally analysed: In a later analysis, approximately 80 million unique TCR beta chains included roughly 11 million shared by two or more donors. The protocol was immunoSEQ multiplex PCR, while the TCRdb copy is restricted to in-frame clones and leaves out a portion. V and J calls and clone size are as listed in that table; D and trimming were resolved from the DNA. The sample has 120,000 or so clones, 75% to 90% seen once. This rearrangement joins TRBV7-3 to TRBJ1-1; tentatively, D is TRBD1 (5 bases). The TCR comes from a female donor in good health and CMV-seropositive. The material sequenced was PBMCs. For the CDR3, the DNA is TGTGCCAGCAGCGAACAGGCGTTTATTACTGAAGCTTTCTTT. This translates into CASSEQAFITEAFF.